Sequencing of this TCR beta chain was carried out in a study of beta chain features in type 1 diabetes. Study results and caveats: PCR might preferentially amplify shorter templates, equally in patients and controls.

One heparinised draw of blood, averaging roughly 120 mL, came from each donor. Germline values: CDR1 MRHNA, CDR2 SNTAGT. CDR3 size: 17 residues. V was pared by 4 bases and J by 5 bases, with 15 bases of the junction left unmatched. To note about this clone: The antigen remains unidentified.

The sequenced template was cDNA made from the entire isolated RNA. Produced via immunoSEQ multiplex PCR; TCRdb's table is partial and in-frame only. Here the sample spans 810,000 or so clones, roughly a sixth being singletons. Sequenced input: naive CD4+ T cells from blood. The chain joins TRBV6-4 to TRBJ2-3; the match to TRBD2 covers 7 bases. This sequence originates from a woman under 30 in good health. CDR3: CASSGFNGTKLVDTQYF. As DNA, the CDR3 is TGTGCCAGCAGTGGATTTAACGGGACTAAGTTGGTAGATACGCAGTATTTT.